This T cell receptor (beta chain) came from a study of blood T cells in healthy people across ages. The study's findings and limits: Versus aged donors, long-lived donors had higher diversity and more naive CD4+ cells.

Then a second PCR, running about 6 to 12 cycles, was carried out with a sample-barcoded 5' primer and a J-beta primer mix. A tag from a template-switch adaptor with 12 random nucleotides marked each cDNA molecule. One entry per CDR3 protein, called by TCRdb with MiXCR from the 5' RACE reads. The repertoire holds some 1.6 million distinct CDR3 sequences, with about 32% as singletons. CDR3 length equals 13 residues. Trimming removed 2 bases from V and 8 bases from J, with 12 bases in between. CDR1 is MNHNS and CDR2 is SASEGT in the germline V gene. As concerns this clonotype: Its cognate antigen is unknown.

The specimen was blood. The chain carries TRBV6-1 and TRBJ1-2; unclear D gene. The TCR sequence derives from a woman aged 30 to 39 in good health. In DNA form, the CDR3 reads TGTGCCAGCAGTGAATCCCGAAAAAGGGGCTACACCTTC. It specifies CASSESRKRGYTF.